The TCR beta chain described here comes from a study of cytomegalovirus exposure and HLA in healthy donors. Study-level findings and limits: By HLA locus, TCR association rates varied in a later analysis, with DRB1 showing the most and HLA-C the fewest. As confirmed in vitro, a few CMV-associated chains were specific for CMV antigens. For presence/absence analyses, sequencing depth was assumed to be roughly uniform across donors.

A multiplex PCR was run with 60 Vbeta primers and 13 Jbeta primers. In the source study's methods: Among the unique TCR beta chains that a later analysis counted, some 73 million in all, 9.5 million to 12 million were shared. The data were produced by immunoSEQ multiplex PCR, yet TCRdb's version contains in-frame clones alone and is incomplete. The D gene and trimming were derived from the DNA, and the V and J assignments and clone size from that table. Here the sample spans fewer than 150,000 clones, about three quarters being singletons. After removal of 10 bases from V and 2 bases from J, the junction contained 5 bases not matched to a gene. Germline CDR1 reads ENHRY; CDR2 reads SYGVKD. CDR3 length: 16 amino acids. On this clone itself: Its antigen remains unknown.

V gene TRBV10-3 combines with J gene TRBJ2-1; 16 positions agree with TRBD2. What was sequenced was PBMCs. The clonotype originates from a woman aged 25 to 39 in good health and CMV-seronegative. The CDR3 DNA reads TGTGCCAGCCGGGGACTAGCGGGGGGGCCCTACAATGAGCAGTTCTTC. Translation: CASRGLAGGPYNEQFF.